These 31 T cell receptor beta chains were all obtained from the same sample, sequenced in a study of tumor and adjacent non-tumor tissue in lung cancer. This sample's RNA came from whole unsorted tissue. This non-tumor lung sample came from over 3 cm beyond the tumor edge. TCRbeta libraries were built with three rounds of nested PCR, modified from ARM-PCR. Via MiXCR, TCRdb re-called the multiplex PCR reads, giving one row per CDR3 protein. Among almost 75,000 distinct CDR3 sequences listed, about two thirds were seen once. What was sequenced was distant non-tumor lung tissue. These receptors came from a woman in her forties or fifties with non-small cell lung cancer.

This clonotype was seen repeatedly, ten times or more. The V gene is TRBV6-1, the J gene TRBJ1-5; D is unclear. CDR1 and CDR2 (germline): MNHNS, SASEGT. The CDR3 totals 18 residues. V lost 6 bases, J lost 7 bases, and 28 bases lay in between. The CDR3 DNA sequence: TGTGCCAGCAGCCCCGGGTCGCTCCTCCTCTACACTTACCAGCCCCAGCATTTT. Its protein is CASSPGSLLLYTYQPQHF.

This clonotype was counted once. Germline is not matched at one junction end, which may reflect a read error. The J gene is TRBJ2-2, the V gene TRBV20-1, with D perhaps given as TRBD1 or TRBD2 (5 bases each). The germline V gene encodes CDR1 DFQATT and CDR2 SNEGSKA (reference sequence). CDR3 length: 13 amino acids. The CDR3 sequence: CSAKADNTRDLFF. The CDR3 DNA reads TGCAGTGCTAAGGCAGATAACACCAGGGACCTGTTTTTT.

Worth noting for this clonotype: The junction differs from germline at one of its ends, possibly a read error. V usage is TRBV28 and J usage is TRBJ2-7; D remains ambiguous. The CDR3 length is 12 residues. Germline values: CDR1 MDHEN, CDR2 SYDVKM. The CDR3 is CASSILNGEQHF. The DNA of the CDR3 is TGTGCCAGCAGTATTTTGAACGGCGAGCAGCACTTC.

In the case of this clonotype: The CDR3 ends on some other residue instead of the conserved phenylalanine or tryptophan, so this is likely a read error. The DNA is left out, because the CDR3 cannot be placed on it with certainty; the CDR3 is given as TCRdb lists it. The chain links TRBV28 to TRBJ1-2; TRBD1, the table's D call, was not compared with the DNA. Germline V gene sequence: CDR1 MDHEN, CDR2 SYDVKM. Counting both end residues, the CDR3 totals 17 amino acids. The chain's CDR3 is CASSSLARQTLSYGYTI.

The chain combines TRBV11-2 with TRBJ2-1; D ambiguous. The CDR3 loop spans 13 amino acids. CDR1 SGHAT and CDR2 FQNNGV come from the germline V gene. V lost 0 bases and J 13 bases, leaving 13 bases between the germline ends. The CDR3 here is CASSLEFKGRQFF. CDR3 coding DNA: TGTGCCAGCAGCTTAGAATTCAAGGGTAGACAGTTCTTC.

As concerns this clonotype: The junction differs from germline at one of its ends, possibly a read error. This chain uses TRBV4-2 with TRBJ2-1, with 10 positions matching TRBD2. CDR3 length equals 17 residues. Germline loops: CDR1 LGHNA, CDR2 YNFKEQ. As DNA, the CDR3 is TGTGCAAGCAGCCAAGATTCGGCTAGCGGGAGTTTGTATAAGGAGTTCTTC. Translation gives CASSQDSASGSLYKEFF.

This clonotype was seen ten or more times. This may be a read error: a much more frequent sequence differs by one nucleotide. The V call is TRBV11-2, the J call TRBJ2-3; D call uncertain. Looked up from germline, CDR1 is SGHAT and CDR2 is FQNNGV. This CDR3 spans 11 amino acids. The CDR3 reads CASSFIDTQCF. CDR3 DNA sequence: TGTGCCAGCAGCTTTATTGATACGCAGTGTTTT.

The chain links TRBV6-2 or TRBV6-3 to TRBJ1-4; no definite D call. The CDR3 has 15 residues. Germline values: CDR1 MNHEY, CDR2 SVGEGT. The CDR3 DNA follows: TGTGCTGGCAGTTCCCCTAGCACAGTCGGTGAAAAACTGTTTTTT. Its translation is CAGSSPSTVGEKLFF.

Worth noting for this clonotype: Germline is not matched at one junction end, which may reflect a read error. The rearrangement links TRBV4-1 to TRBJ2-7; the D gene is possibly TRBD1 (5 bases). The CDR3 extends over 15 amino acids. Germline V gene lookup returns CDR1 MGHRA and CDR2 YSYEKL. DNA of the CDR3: TGCGCCAGCAGCCAATATAGGGGTCCCTCCTACGAGCACTACTTC. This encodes CASSQYRGPSYEHYF.

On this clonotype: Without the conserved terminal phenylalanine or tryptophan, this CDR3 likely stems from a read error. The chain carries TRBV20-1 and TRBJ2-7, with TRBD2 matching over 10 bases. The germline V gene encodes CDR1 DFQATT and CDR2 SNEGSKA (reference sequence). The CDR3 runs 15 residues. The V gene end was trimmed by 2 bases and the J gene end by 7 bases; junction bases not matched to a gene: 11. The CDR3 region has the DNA TGCAGTGCTAGAACACGGACTAGCGGCGTGCGGGAGCAGTACTTA. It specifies CSARTRTSGVREQYL.

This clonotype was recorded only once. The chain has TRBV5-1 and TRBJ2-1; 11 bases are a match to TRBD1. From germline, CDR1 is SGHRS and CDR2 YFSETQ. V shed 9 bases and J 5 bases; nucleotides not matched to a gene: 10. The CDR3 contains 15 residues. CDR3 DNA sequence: TGCGCCAACAGTTTGGGACAGGGGGGGGACAATGAGCAGTTCTTC. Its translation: CANSLGQGGDNEQFF.

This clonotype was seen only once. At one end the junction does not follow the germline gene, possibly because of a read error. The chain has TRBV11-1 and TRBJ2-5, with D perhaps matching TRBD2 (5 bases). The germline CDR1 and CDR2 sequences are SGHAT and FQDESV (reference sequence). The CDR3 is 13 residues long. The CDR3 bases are TGTGCCAGCAGCTGTTCGAGGGAAGAGACCCAGTGCTTC. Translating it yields CASSCSREETQCF.

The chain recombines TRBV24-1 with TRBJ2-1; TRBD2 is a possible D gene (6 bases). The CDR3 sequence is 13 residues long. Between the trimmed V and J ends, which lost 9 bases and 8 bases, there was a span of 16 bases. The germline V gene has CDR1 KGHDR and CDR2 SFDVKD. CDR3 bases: TGTGCCACCGGGGCGGGACCCGACTATGAGCAGTTCTTC. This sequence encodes CATGAGPDYEQFF.

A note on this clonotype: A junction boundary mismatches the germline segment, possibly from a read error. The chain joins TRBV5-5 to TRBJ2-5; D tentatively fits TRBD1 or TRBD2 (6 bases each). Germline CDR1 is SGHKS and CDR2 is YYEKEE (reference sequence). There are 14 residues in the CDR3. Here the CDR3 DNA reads TGTGCCAGCAACCCCGCCGGGGGCCAAGAGACCCGGTACTTC. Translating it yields CASNPAGGQETRYF.

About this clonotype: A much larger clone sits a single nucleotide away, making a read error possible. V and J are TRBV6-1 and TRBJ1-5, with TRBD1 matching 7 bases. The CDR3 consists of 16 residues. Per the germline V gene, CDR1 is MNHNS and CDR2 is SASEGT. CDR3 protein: CTTVSLPTGSGQPQHF. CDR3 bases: TGTACCACCGTTTCGCTACCGACAGGGAGTGGCCAGCCCCAGCATTTT.

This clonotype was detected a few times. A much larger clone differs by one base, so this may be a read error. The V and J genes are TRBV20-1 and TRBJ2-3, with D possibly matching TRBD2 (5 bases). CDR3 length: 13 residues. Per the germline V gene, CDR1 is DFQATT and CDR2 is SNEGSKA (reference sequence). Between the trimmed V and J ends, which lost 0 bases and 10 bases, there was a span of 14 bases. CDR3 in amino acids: CSARDGSIGAQYF. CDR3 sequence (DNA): TGCAGTGCTAGAGATGGGAGCATCGGGGCGCAGTATTTT.

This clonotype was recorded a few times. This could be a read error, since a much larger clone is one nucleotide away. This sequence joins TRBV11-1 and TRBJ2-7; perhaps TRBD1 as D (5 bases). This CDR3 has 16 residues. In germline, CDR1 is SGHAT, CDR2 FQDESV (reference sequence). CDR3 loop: CTSSPHGNTGRDEQYF. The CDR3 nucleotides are TGTACCAGCAGCCCTCATGGCAACACAGGTCGGGACGAGCAGTACTTC.

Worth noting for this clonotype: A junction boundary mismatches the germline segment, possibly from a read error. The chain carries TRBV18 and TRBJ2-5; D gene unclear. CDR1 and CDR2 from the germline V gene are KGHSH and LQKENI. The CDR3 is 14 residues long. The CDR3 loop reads CASSPGAGRETKYF. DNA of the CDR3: TGTGCCAGCTCACCAGGTGCAGGAAGAGAGACCAAGTACTTC. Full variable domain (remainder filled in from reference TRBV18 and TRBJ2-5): NAGVMQNPRHLVRRRGQEARLRCSPMKGHSHVYWYRQLPEEGLKFMVYLQKENIIDESGMPKERFSAEFPKEGPSILRIQQVVRGDSAAYFCASSPGAGRETKYFGPGTRLLVL.

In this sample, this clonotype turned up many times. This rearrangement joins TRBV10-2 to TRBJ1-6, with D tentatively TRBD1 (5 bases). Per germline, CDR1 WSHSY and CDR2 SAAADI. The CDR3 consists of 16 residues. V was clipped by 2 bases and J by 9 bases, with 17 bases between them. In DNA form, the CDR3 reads TGCGCCAGCAGTGAGGGGACCCTTCAAGTTGGTTCACCCCTCCACTTT. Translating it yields CASSEGTLQVGSPLHF.

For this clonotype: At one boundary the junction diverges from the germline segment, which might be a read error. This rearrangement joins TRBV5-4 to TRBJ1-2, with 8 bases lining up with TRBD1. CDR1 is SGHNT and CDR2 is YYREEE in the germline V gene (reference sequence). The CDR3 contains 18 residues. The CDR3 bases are TGTACCAGCAGCTCATACCGGGACAGGTACATTAATGAAGTTGGCTACACCTTC. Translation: CTSSSYRDRYINEVGYTF.

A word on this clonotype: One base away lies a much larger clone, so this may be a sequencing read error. CDR3 coding DNA: TGCAGTGCTAGAGACTCAAGCGGGAACGGTAACGAGCAGTACTTC. The encoded protein is CSARDSSGNGNEQYF. V and J are TRBV20-1 and TRBJ2-7; 7 bases fit TRBD2. V dropped 0 bases and J dropped 5; count of bases not matched to a gene: 10. The CDR3 runs to 15 residues. The germline CDR1 and CDR2 sequences are DFQATT and SNEGSKA (reference sequence).

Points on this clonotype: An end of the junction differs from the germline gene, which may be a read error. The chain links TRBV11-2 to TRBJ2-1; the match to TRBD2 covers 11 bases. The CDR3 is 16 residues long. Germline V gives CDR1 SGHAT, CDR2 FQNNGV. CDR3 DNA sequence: TGTGACAGCAGTCTAATGACCGGGACTAGCGGACCAGAGCAGTTATTC. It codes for CDSSLMTGTSGPEQLF.

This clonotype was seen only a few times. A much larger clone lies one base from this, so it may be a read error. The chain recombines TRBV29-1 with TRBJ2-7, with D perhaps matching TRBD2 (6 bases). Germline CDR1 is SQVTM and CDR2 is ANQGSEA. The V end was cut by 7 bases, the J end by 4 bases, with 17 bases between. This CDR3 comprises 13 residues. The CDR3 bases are TGCAGCGGGTGGACTAACGGGAGTTACGAGCAGTACTTC. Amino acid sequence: CSGWTNGSYEQYF.

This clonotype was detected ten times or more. The CDR3 DNA sequence: TGTGCCAGCAGCCAAGAGGGCATCGGGGTCGGTTCACCCCTCCACTTT. It is translated as CASSQEGIGVGSPLHF. The chain employs TRBV4-2 and TRBJ1-6; D not certain. Germline CDR1 is LGHNA and CDR2 is YNFKEQ. V was cut by 0 bases and J by 9 bases, with 15 bases left in between. CDR3 size: 16 residues.

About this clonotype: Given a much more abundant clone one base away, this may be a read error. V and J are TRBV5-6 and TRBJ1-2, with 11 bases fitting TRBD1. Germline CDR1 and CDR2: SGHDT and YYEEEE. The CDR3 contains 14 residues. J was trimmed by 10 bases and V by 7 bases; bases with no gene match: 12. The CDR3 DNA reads TGTGCCAGCTGCTGGGACAGGGGGTTGTCGCTCTACACCTTC. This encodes CASCWDRGLSLYTF.

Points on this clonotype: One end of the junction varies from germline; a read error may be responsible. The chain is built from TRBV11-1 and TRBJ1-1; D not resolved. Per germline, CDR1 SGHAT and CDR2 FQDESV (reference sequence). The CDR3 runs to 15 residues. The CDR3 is CASSLDTGEVTEAFF. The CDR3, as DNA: TGTGCCAGTAGCTTAGATACCGGGGAGGTCACTGAAGCATTCTTT. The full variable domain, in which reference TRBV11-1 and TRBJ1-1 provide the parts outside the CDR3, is EAEVAQSPRYKITEKSQAVAFWCDPISGHATLYWYRQILGQGPELLVQFQDESVVDDSQLPKDRFSAERLKGVDSTLKIQPAELGDSAMYLCASSLDTGEVTEAFFGQGTRLTVV.

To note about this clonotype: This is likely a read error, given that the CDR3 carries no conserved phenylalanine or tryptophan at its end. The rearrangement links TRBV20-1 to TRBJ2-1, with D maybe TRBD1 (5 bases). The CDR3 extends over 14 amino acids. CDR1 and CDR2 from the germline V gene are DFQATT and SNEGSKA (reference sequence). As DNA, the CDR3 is TGCAATGCTAGTGGCAGGATGGGGCACAATGAGCAGTTCCTC. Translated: CNASGRMGHNEQFL.

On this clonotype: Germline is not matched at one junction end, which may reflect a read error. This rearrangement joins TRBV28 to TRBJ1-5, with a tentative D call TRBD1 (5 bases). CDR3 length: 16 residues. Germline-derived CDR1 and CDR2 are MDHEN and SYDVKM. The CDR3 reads CVSGRGRGWSNQPQHF. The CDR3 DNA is TGTGTCAGCGGACGGGGGAGGGGTTGGAGCAATCAGCCCCAGCATTTT.

CDR3 nucleotides: TGTGCCAGCAGCCCCCCTTCGGGGGGGACTTTCTCTGGAAGTACCATATATTTT. Protein: CASSPPSGGTFSGSTIYF. This sequence joins TRBV6-5 and TRBJ1-3; a weak D match, TRBD1 (5 bases). CDR1 is MNHEY and CDR2 is SVGAGI in the germline V gene. This CDR3 is 18 amino acids long. V was shortened by 6 bases and J by 10 bases, with 31 bases between the two germline ends.

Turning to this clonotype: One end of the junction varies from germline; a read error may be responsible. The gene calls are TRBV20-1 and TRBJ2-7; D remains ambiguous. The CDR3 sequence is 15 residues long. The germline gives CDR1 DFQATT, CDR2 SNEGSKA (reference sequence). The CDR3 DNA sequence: TGCAATGCTAGATCAATCGAGCCACCCCCCTACGAGCAGAACTTC. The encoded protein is CNARSIEPPPYEQNF.

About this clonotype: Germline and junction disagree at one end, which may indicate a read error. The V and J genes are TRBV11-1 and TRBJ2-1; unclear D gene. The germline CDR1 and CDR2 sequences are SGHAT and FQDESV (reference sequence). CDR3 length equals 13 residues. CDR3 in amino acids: CASGLPPLGEQFF. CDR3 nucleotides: TGTGCCAGCGGCTTACCTCCGCTGGGCGAGCAGTTCTTC.